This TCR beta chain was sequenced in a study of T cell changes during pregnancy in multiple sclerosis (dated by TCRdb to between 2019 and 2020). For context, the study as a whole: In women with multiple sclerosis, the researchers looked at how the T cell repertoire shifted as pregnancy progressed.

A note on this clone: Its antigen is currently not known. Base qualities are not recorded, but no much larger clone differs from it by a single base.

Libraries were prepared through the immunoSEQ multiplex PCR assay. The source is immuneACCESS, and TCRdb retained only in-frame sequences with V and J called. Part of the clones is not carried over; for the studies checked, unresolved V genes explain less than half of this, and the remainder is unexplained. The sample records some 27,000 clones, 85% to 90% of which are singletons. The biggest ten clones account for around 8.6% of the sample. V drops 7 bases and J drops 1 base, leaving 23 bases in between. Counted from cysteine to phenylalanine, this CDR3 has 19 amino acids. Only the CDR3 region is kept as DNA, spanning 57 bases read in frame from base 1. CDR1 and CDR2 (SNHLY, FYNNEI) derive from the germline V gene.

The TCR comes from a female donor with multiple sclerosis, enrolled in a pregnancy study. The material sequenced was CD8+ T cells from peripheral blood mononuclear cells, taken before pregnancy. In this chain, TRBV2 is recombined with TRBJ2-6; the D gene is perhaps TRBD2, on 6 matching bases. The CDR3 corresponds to CASIGDAGLTSSGANVLTF. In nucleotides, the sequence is TGTGCCAGCATAGGGGATGCGGGACTTACTTCATCTGGGGCCAACGTCCTGACTTTC.